This T cell receptor beta chain was profiled in a study of beta chain features in type 1 diabetes. Study-level results: Patients' naive, central memory and Treg TCRB repertoires seemed closer to one another than those of healthy donors. Among type 1 diabetes patients, VDJ junctions had fewer insertions and more deletions. Type 1 diabetes patients had moderately but significantly shorter TCRB CDR3s in all four CD4+ subsets.

A single count supports this clone. Antigen specificity is unknown. This CDR3 comprises 14 residues. J gave up 4 bases and V 9 bases, and 7 bases lay outside the gene matches. CDR1 WSHSY and CDR2 SAAADI come from the germline V gene. Donors contributed one heparinised blood draw apiece, averaging about 120 mL. Cells sorted by CD45RO/CCR7/CD25/CD127/CD95/CD27 comprised CD4+ naive, central memory, regulatory and stem cell-like memory cells. cDNA synthesis used the whole RNA isolate, giving expressed TCRB sequences. Assay used: immunoSEQ multiplex PCR; TCRdb lists only in-frame clones, some missing. The repertoire holds over 200,000 clones, approximately 11% seen once, with about 0.018% in the top ten.

Sequencing was done on a sample of naive CD4+ T cells from blood. The genes are TRBV10-2 and TRBJ2-5; 11 bases match TRBD2. This clonotype was sampled from a man aged 30-40 years with type 1 diabetes. CDR3 bases: TGCGCCAGTAATCTAGCGGGGGGTGGAGAGACCCAGTACTTC. It translates to CASNLAGGGETQYF.